This T cell receptor beta chain was obtained from a study of OX40 agonist ivuxolimab in advanced cancers. V lost 2 bases and J lost 5; bases outside the gene matches: 8. CDR3 length equals 16 residues. CDR1 is LGHNA and CDR2 is YSLEER in the germline V gene. Some clones are missing from TCRdb's copy, which holds only in-frame ones; the method was immunoSEQ multiplex PCR. The data contain some 16,000 clones, 60% to 85% of them singletons. The source was CD4+ or CD8+ T cells sorted from blood, collected in a trial of the OX40 agonist ivuxolimab. This receptor was taken from an adult with an advanced solid tumor such as melanoma, head and neck, liver or kidney cancer. The rearrangement links TRBV4-3 to TRBJ2-5; 10 positions match TRBD2. This CDR3 is CASSQIERGGEETQYF. The CDR3 bases are TGCGCCAGCAGCCAAATCGAGCGGGGGGGCGAGGAGACCCAGTACTTC.